This TCR beta chain derives from a study of blood T cell repertoires in COVID-19. Turning to the study itself: The United States, Italy and Spain supplied acute and convalescent COVID-19 samples. T cells, B-cell-depleted T cells, or PBMCs provided the cDNA or gDNA that served as material.

This CDR3 is built from 13 residues. Germline trimming cut 5 bases from V and 3 bases from J; bases unmatched to any gene: 4. Germline lookup yields CDR1 SGHDT and CDR2 YYEEEE. Libraries were prepared by immunoSEQ multiplex PCR; TCRdb keeps only in-frame clonotypes and omits some of them. The repertoire holds approximately 75,000 clones, with 80% to 90% as singletons. The V gene is TRBV5-6, the J gene TRBJ2-5; 7 bases are shared with TRBD1. The TCR originated in a woman between 50 and 59 years old with acute or convalescent COVID-19. The sequenced sample consisted of peripheral blood. Here the CDR3 DNA reads TGTGCCAGCAGATGGGGACAGAAAGAGACCCAGTACTTC. This encodes CASRWGQKETQYF.